A selection of T cell receptor beta chains follows, all from one sample in a study of cytomegalovirus exposure and HLA in healthy donors. Sequencing used immunoSEQ multiplex PCR; TCRdb keeps in-frame clones, though not all of them. This table holds 66,000 or so clones, approximately 97% found once. What was sequenced was PBMCs. These receptor sequences come from a woman aged 18-29 years in good health and CMV-seropositive. CDR3s include the opening cysteine and the closing phenylalanine or tryptophan. D genes are given only for firm matches. The size of a clone is reported for some rows only, either as once, few or many, or as a class for expanded clones.

>TRBV23-1|.|TRBJ2-5|.
TGCGCCAGACCTCTAGGTGAGACCCAGTACTTC
CARPLGETQYF
>TRBV28|.|TRBJ1-2|.
TGTGCCAGCACCCGCGACAGGCTGGGCTACACCTTC
CASTRDRLGYTF
>TRBV7-6|TRBD1|TRBJ1-2|once
TGTGCCAGCAGCTCGAGATACAGGGGGCCTAACTATGGCTACACCTTC
CASSSRYRGPNYGYTF
>TRBV5-4|.|TRBJ1-1|.
TGTGCCAGCAGTCATTTCACAGGGCCGGGGTCTGAAGCTTTCTTT
CASSHFTGPGSEAFF
>TRBV7-9|TRBD2|TRBJ2-7|.
TGTGCCAGCAGCTTACGACTAGCGGTCCACGAGCAGTACTTC
CASSLRLAVHEQYF
>TRBV7-9|.|TRBJ1-2|.
TGTGCCAGCAGCTTAATGGGGAGGGATAACTATGGCTACACCTTC
CASSLMGRDNYGYTF
>TRBV6-6|.|TRBJ2-3|.
TGTGCCAGCAGTCCCCACGGGGGTGTCACAGATACGCAGTATTTT
CASSPHGGVTDTQYF
>TRBV28|.|TRBJ1-2|once
TGTGCCAGCAGCAGCGTCTCCTATGGCTACACCTTC
CASSSVSYGYTF
>TRBV2|.|TRBJ1-5|.
TGTGCCAGCACAGACAAAAGCAATCAGCCCCAGCATTTT
CASTDKSNQPQHF
>TRBV6-1|.|TRBJ2-2|few
TGTGCCAGCAGTGTACCGGGACATTTGACCGGGGAGCTGTTTTTT
CASSVPGHLTGELFF
>TRBV15|.|TRBJ2-1|.
TGTGCCACCAGCGACCGGACTTCGGTTGAGCAGTTCTTC
CATSDRTSVEQFF
>TRBV7-9|TRBD2|TRBJ2-1|.
TGTGCCAGCAGGCCGACTAGCGGACCCTACAATGAGCAGTTCTTC
CASRPTSGPYNEQFF
>TRBV6-1|TRBD2|TRBJ2-2|.
TGTGCCAGCAGTCTACTAGCGGAGAACACCGGGGAGCTGTTTTTT
CASSLLAENTGELFF
>TRBV27|.|TRBJ1-2|once
TGTGCCAGCTTTACAGCTAACTATGGCTACACCTTC
CASFTANYGYTF
>TRBV5-1|TRBD1|TRBJ2-5|.
TGCGCCAGCAGCTTTCCTCCCCTTACCCTCGGGACAGGCCAGAGGGAGACCCAGTACTTC
CASSFPPLTLGTGQRETQYF
>TRBV11-2|TRBD1|TRBJ2-5|.
TGTGCCAGCAGCTTAGATGGGACAGGGAAGGAGACCCAGTACTTC
CASSLDGTGKETQYF
>TRBV19|.|TRBJ1-5|.
TGTGCCAGTAGTATGGGAGGGAACGGCAATCAGCCCCAGCATTTT
CASSMGGNGNQPQHF
>TRBV5-1|.|TRBJ2-7|.
TGCGCCAGCAGCTTGGATGCGCGGCAGAACTACGAGCAGTACTTC
CASSLDARQNYEQYF
>TRBV4-1|TRBD1|TRBJ1-4|.
TGCGCCAGCAGCCCGGGACAGCAAAATGAAAAACTGTTTTTT
CASSPGQQNEKLFF
>TRBV18|.|TRBJ1-2|.
TGTGCCAGCTCACCACTTTCCCTACAGGAGAACTATGGCTACACCTTC
CASSPLSLQENYGYTF
>TRBV10-3|TRBD2|TRBJ2-1|.
TGTGCCATCAGTGAGTCGATTGGGGGTGGGACTAGCTTGGGGAATGAGCAGTTCTTC
CAISESIGGGTSLGNEQFF
>TRBV28|TRBD2|TRBJ2-7|.
TGTGCCAGCCAGGCCGGGCTAGCGGGAGTCACCGAGCAGTACTTC
CASQAGLAGVTEQYF
>TRBV30|.|TRBJ1-1|.
TGTGCCTGGATTGGGGCCGCCGCTGAAGCTTTCTTT
CAWIGAAAEAFF
>TRBV30|.|TRBJ1-4|.
TGTGCCTGGAGTGTTAGTCGGGTCAATGAAAAACTGTTTTTT
CAWSVSRVNEKLFF
>TRBV4-1|.|TRBJ1-1|.
TGCGCCAGCAGCCAAGGGGGACACCTAAACACTGAAGCTTTCTTT
CASSQGGHLNTEAFF
>TRBV29-1|TRBD1|TRBJ2-5|.
TGCAGCGTTCAGACAGGGCGCGAGACCCAGTACTTC
CSVQTGRETQYF
>TRBV30|.|TRBJ1-1|.
TGTGCCTGGAGTGTACATGTGGTTGTGGGGAGTAACACTGAAGCTTTCTTT
CAWSVHVVVGSNTEAFF
>TRBV18|TRBD1|TRBJ1-2|.
TGTGCCAGCTCAAACTCCGGGACAGGGACTGGCTACACCTTC
CASSNSGTGTGYTF
>TRBV10-3|.|TRBJ1-2|.
TGTGCCATCAGTGAGGGAGAAACTAACTATGGCTACACCTTC
CAISEGETNYGYTF
>TRBV14|.|TRBJ1-2|.
TGTGCCAGCAGCCTAACAGGTTTGGATGGCTACACCTTC
CASSLTGLDGYTF
>TRBV9|TRBD1|TRBJ2-1|.
TGTGCCAGCAGCGTAGACAGGACAGGGGGCCCTGAGCAGTTCTTC
CASSVDRTGGPEQFF
>TRBV19|.|TRBJ2-2|.
TGTGCCAGTAGTATTGGAGTCGGGGAGCTGTTTTTT
CASSIGVGELFF
>TRBV15|TRBD1|TRBJ2-3|once
TGTGCCACCAGCAGAGATCGTCAGGGGGCGCATGGTACGCAGTATTTT
CATSRDRQGAHGTQYF
>TRBV11-3|.|TRBJ2-3|.
TGTGCCAGCAGCGAAGGGGTCGATTCTGCAGATACGCAGTATTTT
CASSEGVDSADTQYF
>TRBV6-6|.|TRBJ2-2|.
TGTGCCAGCAGGCGCGACTGGCGGAGGAACACCGGGGAGCTGTTTTTT
CASRRDWRRNTGELFF
>TRBV5-8|TRBD2|TRBJ2-1|.
TGTGCCAGCCGGCCAAATATAGCGGGAACCTACAATGAGCAGTTCTTC
CASRPNIAGTYNEQFF
>TRBV7-9|.|TRBJ2-5|once
TGTGCCAGCAGCTTAGGACAGACACAAGAGACCCAGTACTTC
CASSLGQTQETQYF
>TRBV18|.|TRBJ2-1|.
TGTGCCAGCTCACAGATTCCCGGGACACTTGAGCAGTTCTTC
CASSQIPGTLEQFF